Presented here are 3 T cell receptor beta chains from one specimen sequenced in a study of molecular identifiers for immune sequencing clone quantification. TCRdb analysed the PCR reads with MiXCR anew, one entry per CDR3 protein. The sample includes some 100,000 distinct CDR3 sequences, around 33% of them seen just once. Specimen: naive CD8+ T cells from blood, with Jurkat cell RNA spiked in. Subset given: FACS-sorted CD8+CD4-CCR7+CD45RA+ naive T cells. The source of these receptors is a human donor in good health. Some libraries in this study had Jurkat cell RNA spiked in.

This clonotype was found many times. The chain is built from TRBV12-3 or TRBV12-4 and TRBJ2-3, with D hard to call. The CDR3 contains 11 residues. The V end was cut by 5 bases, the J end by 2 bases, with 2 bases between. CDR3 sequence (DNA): TGTGCCAGCAGTCACACAGATACGCAGTATTTT. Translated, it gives CASSHTDTQYF.

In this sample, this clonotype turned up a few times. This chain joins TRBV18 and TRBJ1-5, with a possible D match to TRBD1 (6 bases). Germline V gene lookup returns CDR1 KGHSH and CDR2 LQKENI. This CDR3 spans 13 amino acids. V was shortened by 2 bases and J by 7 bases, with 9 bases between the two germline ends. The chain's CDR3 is CASSPGRGQPQHF. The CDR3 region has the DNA TGTGCCAGCTCACCAGGGAGGGGGCAGCCCCAGCATTTT.

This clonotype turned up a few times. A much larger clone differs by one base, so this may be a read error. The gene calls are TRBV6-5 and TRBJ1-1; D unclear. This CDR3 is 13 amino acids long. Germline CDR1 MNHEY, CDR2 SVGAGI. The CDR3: CACSYRRNTEAFF. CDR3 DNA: TGTGCCTGCAGTTATCGAAGGAACACTGAAGCTTTCTTT.